This T cell receptor beta chain was sequenced during a study of shared T cell receptors in the human thymus. The data were produced by immunoSEQ multiplex PCR, yet TCRdb's version contains in-frame clones alone and is incomplete. The repertoire holds roughly 500,000 clones, about four fifths seen once, with approximately 0.013% in the top ten. This CDR3 comprises 16 residues. Germline CDR1 and CDR2: SGHRS and YFSETQ. V lost 2 bases to trimming and J lost 0 bases, with 14 bases between them. This sample also belongs to another study, concerning human thymus T cells. That work contributes: The donor group consisted of healthy Finnish infants who were having corrective surgery for congenital heart defects. Obtained as resections during corrective heart surgery, the thymus tissue was then studied. An apparent bias in V and J gene usage was seen in thymic and blood repertoires. Related studies noted strongly shared thymic repertoires across unrelated people.

Sequences were obtained from thymocytes. The TCR originated in a boy less than two years old with a congenital heart defect. This chain joins TRBV5-1 and TRBJ1-1; perhaps TRBD1 as D (6 bases). The CDR3 loop reads CASSLSGVEMNTEAFF. The CDR3 DNA reads TGCGCCAGCAGCTTATCAGGGGTGGAGATGAACACTGAAGCTTTCTTT.